The 27 T cell receptor beta chains below all came from one sample that was sequenced in a study of blood T cells in healthy people across ages. Next came a second PCR, run for about 7 to 12 cycles, which used a sample-barcoded 5' primer along with a J-beta primer mix. TCRdb fed the 5' RACE reads into MiXCR, producing one record per CDR3 protein. The sample records around 1,500,000 distinct CDR3 sequences, 25% to 30% being singletons. Sequencing input: blood. The receptors derive from a woman aged 30 to 39 in good health.

The chain has TRBV4-1 and TRBJ2-7; the D gene is possibly TRBD1 (6 bases). V shed 2 bases and J shed 2 bases, with 19 bases lying between them. Germline loops: CDR1 MGHRA, CDR2 YSYEKL. The CDR3 covers 17 residues. The chain's CDR3 is CASSQSLVRGRTYEQYF. The CDR3 coding sequence is TGCGCCAGCAGCCAATCTTTGGTCAGGGGACGGACCTACGAGCAGTACTTC.

The DNA of the CDR3 is TGTGCCACCAGTGACCGCCCCGGACTAGACTCCTACAATGAGCAGTTCTTC. Its protein is CATSDRPGLDSYNEQFF. This chain links TRBV24-1 with TRBJ2-1; TRBD2 matches 7 bases. The CDR3 spans 17 residues. After removal of 4 bases from V and 0 bases from J, the junction contained 8 bases not matched to a gene. The V gene's germline CDR1 is KGHDR and CDR2 SFDVKD.

The DNA of the CDR3 is TGTGCCATCAGTGACCGACAGGGCGCTCGCTATAATTCACCCCTCCACTTT. Translation gives CAISDRQGARYNSPLHF. This chain connects TRBV10-3 to TRBJ1-6; 7 positions match TRBD1. Germline-derived CDR1 and CDR2 are ENHRY and SYGVKD. Trimming took 3 bases from V and 3 from J; bases not matched to a gene: 8. The CDR3 sequence is 17 residues long.

This clonotype showed up just a few times. A read error may account for a junction end that differs from germline. The chain carries TRBV20-1 and TRBJ2-1; D possibly uses TRBD1 or TRBD2 (5 bases each). The CDR3 length is 15 residues. Germline CDR1 DFQATT, CDR2 SNEGSKA (reference sequence). CDR3 sequence (DNA): TGCAGTGCTAGAGCCGGGAAAAAGGGGTACAATGAGCGGTTCTTC. This encodes CSARAGKKGYNERFF.

This chain joins TRBV29-1 and TRBJ2-5, with TRBD2 matching over 10 bases. This CDR3 contains 13 residues. Looked up from germline, CDR1 is SQVTM and CDR2 is ANQGSEA. After removal of 3 bases from V and 7 bases from J, the junction contained 5 bases not matched to a gene. CDR3 amino acids: CSVDQAGGGTQYF. The DNA of the CDR3 is TGCAGCGTTGATCAAGCGGGGGGGGGGACCCAGTACTTC.

This clonotype was detected a few times. CDR3 amino acids: CASSLLTGAGANVLTF. CDR3 nucleotide sequence: TGCGCCAGCAGCTTGCTTACAGGGGCTGGGGCCAACGTCCTGACTTTC. The chain has TRBV5-1 and TRBJ2-6; 7 bases agree with TRBD1. After removal of 1 base from V and 2 bases from J, the junction contained 3 bases not matched to a gene. The CDR3 loop spans 16 amino acids. In germline, CDR1 is SGHRS, CDR2 YFSETQ.

This clonotype has ten or more counts. The chain recombines TRBV20-1 with TRBJ2-5; D not resolved. V dropped 0 bases and J dropped 4 bases, with 9 bases sitting between them. Germline-derived CDR1 and CDR2 are DFQATT and SNEGSKA (reference sequence). CDR3 length: 13 residues. CDR3 bases: TGCAGTGCTAGAGATGCCGGGCGAGAGACCCAGTACTTC. Its translation: CSARDAGRETQYF.

This clonotype has more than one count but fewer than ten. The chain carries TRBV6-6 and TRBJ1-5; no clear D. Germline values: CDR1 MNHNY, CDR2 SVGAGI (reference sequence). This CDR3 has 13 residues. V dropped 11 bases and J dropped 3 bases, with 14 bases sitting between them. The CDR3 coding sequence is TGTGCCTCTCGCCCCGGGAACAATCAGCCCCAGCATTTT. Protein sequence: CASRPGNNQPQHF.

The chain couples TRBV5-1 to TRBJ2-3, with 9 positions matching TRBD1. Germline CDR1 SGHRS, CDR2 YFSETQ. Trimming removed 2 bases from V and 4 bases from J; junction bases left unmatched: 8. The CDR3 is made up of 16 amino acids. The CDR3 region is CASSFPGTGRADTQYF. The CDR3, as DNA: TGCGCCAGCAGCTTCCCCGGGACAGGGAGAGCAGATACGCAGTATTTT.

The chain combines TRBV3-1 with TRBJ2-3; 11 nucleotides match TRBD2. The germline V gene encodes CDR1 LGHDT and CDR2 YNNKEL (reference sequence). V trimming: 0 bases; J trimming: 4 bases; junction bases outside the gene matches: 12. This CDR3 is built from 19 residues. The CDR3 spells CASSQDFFTSGGRSDTQYF. CDR3 nucleotides: TGTGCCAGCAGCCAAGACTTCTTCACTAGCGGGGGACGGTCAGATACGCAGTATTTT.

The chain joins TRBV7-2 to TRBJ2-3; D remains ambiguous. Trimming removed 0 bases at V and 2 bases at J, with 9 bases between. There are 15 residues in the CDR3. CDR1 SGHTA and CDR2 FQGNSA come from the germline V gene. This CDR3 is CASSLAIGYTDTQYF. In DNA, the CDR3 is TGTGCCAGCAGCTTAGCGATAGGGTACACAGATACGCAGTATTTT.

This chain joins TRBV6-6 and TRBJ1-6, with 9 bases that match TRBD1. The V and J ends lost 4 bases and 5 bases, in that order; junction bases with no gene match: 9. CDR1 is MNHNY, CDR2 SVGAGI, per germline (reference sequence). This CDR3 comprises 17 residues. The CDR3 reads CASSLTGGESHNSPLHF. The CDR3 bases are TGTGCCAGCAGTTTGACAGGGGGAGAATCCCATAATTCACCCCTCCACTTT.

This rearrangement joins TRBV6-2 or TRBV6-3 to TRBJ2-1; 9 bases are shared with TRBD2. Germline V gene lookup returns CDR1 MNHEY and CDR2 SVGEGT. V lost 2 bases, J lost 5 bases, and 7 bases stayed unmatched. The CDR3 length is 16 residues. The CDR3 sequence: CASSYGLAGRNNEQFF. CDR3 DNA: TGTGCCAGCAGTTACGGTCTAGCGGGACGTAACAATGAGCAGTTCTTC.

The chain couples TRBV20-1 to TRBJ2-3, with 7 bases aligning to TRBD2. Germline CDR1 DFQATT, CDR2 SNEGSKA (reference sequence). Trimming cost V 1 base and J 5 bases; bases outside gene matches: 9. The CDR3 consists of 15 residues. CDR3 protein: CSARAGTNWKDTQYF. The DNA for the CDR3 is TGCAGTGCTAGAGCCGGGACTAACTGGAAAGATACGCAGTATTTT.

The J gene is TRBJ2-5, the V gene TRBV5-1; possibly TRBD1 or TRBD2 for D (5 bases each). Trimming stripped 2 bases from V and 0 bases from J, with 14 bases between. The germline gives CDR1 SGHRS, CDR2 YFSETQ. CDR3 size: 16 residues. The CDR3 DNA is TGCGCCAGCAGCTTCAGGGAGCCACGGTACCAAGAGACCCAGTACTTC. This codes for CASSFREPRYQETQYF.

The chain employs TRBV5-1 and TRBJ1-1, with D unresolved. The CDR3 covers 13 residues. The germline CDR1 and CDR2 sequences are SGHRS and YFSETQ. V lost 7 bases, J lost 1 base, and 11 bases lay in between. The CDR3 DNA follows: TGCGCCAGCCGACCGGCCGGGAACACTGAAGCTTTCTTT. Translation: CASRPAGNTEAFF. Filled out from reference TRBV5-1 and TRBJ1-1, the complete variable domain reads KAGVTQTPRYLIKTRGQQVTLSCSPISGHRSVSWYQQTPGQGLQFLFEYFSETQRNKGNFPGRFSGRQFSNSRSEMNVSTLELGDSALYLCASRPAGNTEAFFGQGTRLTVV.

This chain connects TRBV2 to TRBJ2-5, with D uncertain. CDR3 length: 10 residues. Germline CDR1 SNHLY, CDR2 FYNNEI. CDR3 sequence: CAGWAETQYF. In DNA, the CDR3 is TGTGCAGGGTGGGCGGAGACCCAGTACTTC.

The chain joins TRBV10-3 to TRBJ1-5, with D maybe TRBD1 (5 bases). Germline assignment: CDR1 ENHRY and CDR2 SYGVKD. CDR3 length: 13 amino acids. The ends were cut back, 3 bases at V and 3 bases at J, with 6 bases in the middle. CDR3: CAISEQVNQPQHF. The CDR3 nucleotides are TGTGCCATCAGTGAACAGGTCAATCAGCCCCAGCATTTT.

V is TRBV7-2 and J is TRBJ2-5; 7 bases match TRBD2. Trimming at V came to 5 bases and at J to 6 bases, leaving 12 bases not matched to a gene. From germline, CDR1 is SGHTA and CDR2 FQGNSA. This CDR3 has 15 amino acids. For the CDR3, the DNA is TGTGCCAGCAGCCCTTGGGGGGAGGGTCAGAAGACCCAGTACTTC. Translation gives CASSPWGEGQKTQYF.

This clonotype has a handful of counts. One junction end does not reproduce the germline sequence, and a read error may be involved. CDR3 bases: TGTGCCAGCGGTGAAGCGCCCCAGTCTCAAGAGACCCAGTACTTC. Translation gives CASGEAPQSQETQYF. The chain couples TRBV6-1 to TRBJ2-5; D unresolved. The V gene's germline CDR1 is MNHNS and CDR2 SASEGT. The CDR3 runs 15 residues.

This chain joins TRBV29-1 and TRBJ2-3, with TRBD2 as a possible D gene (7 bases). Germline V gene data show CDR1 as SQVTM and CDR2 as ANQGSEA. V was clipped by 7 bases and J by 3 bases, with 14 bases between them. The CDR3 runs 13 residues. The CDR3 DNA reads TGCAGCGATAGAAGGGGGGGGACAGATACGCAGTATTTT. Residues: CSDRRGGTDTQYF.

This clonotype was detected many times. This chain links TRBV7-2 with TRBJ2-1; no clear D gene. The V and J ends lost 4 bases and 2 bases respectively, with 9 bases between them. The CDR3 spans 14 residues. Germline CDR1 and CDR2: SGHTA and FQGNSA. The CDR3 region has the DNA TGTGCCAGCAGCTCAGGTTCTACCTACAATGAGCAGTTCTTC. It encodes CASSSGSTYNEQFF.

This clonotype was picked up a small number of times. At one boundary the junction diverges from the germline segment, which might be a read error. The chain recombines TRBV3-1 with TRBJ2-5; D call uncertain. The CDR3 runs to 12 residues. Germline V gives CDR1 LGHDT, CDR2 YNNKEL (reference sequence). CDR3 residues: CTSSQEYLEQYF. For the CDR3, the DNA is TGTACCAGCAGCCAAGAGTATTTGGAGCAGTACTTC.

There are many counts of this clonotype. The rearrangement joins TRBV12-3 or TRBV12-4 to TRBJ2-7; D possibly corresponds to TRBD2 (5 bases). The CDR3 loop spans 12 amino acids. V was trimmed by 6 bases and J by 6 bases, leaving 12 bases between them. CDR3 sequence: CASSLLRGEQYF. The CDR3 region has the DNA TGTGCCAGCAGCCTATTACGGGGCGAGCAGTACTTC.

The rearrangement uses TRBV12-3 or TRBV12-4 and TRBJ1-1; D possibly corresponds to TRBD1 (6 bases). The CDR3 sequence is 13 residues long. Trimming left V 5 bases short and J 5 bases short, with 12 bases between. Here the CDR3 DNA reads TGTGCCAGCAGTGCAACAGGGAAAACTGAAGCTTTCTTT. Protein sequence: CASSATGKTEAFF.

About this clonotype itself: Since a much larger clone is just one base distant, this may be a read error. The J gene is TRBJ2-3, the V gene TRBV12-3 or TRBV12-4; maybe TRBD1 (6 bases). CDR3 size: 14 residues. CDR3 loop: CASSRQGIADAQYF. CDR3 sequence (DNA): TGTGCCAGCAGTCGGCAGGGGATAGCAGATGCGCAGTATTTT.

This clonotype was detected only a few times. The chain is built from TRBV12-3 or TRBV12-4 and TRBJ2-1; D not certain. The ends were cut back, 1 base at V and 6 bases at J, with 10 bases in the middle. The CDR3 spans 14 residues. CDR3 in DNA: TGTGCCAGCAGTTTAGGGGCGGCCCCCAATGAGCAGTTCTTC. Translation: CASSLGAAPNEQFF.